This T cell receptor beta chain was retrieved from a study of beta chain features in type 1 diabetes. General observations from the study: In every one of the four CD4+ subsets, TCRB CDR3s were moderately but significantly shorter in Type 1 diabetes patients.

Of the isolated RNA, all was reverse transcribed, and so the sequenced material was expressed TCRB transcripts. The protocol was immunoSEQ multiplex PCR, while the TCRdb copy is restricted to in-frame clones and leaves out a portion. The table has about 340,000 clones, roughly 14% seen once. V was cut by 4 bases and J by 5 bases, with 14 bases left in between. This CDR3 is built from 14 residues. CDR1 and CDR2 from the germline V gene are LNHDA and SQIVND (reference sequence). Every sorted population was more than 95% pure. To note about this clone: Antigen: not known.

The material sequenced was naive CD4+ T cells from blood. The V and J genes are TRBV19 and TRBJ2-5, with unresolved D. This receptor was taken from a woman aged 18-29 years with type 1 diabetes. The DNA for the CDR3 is TGTGCCAGTAGTACGCTGAGCCAAGTGGAGACCCAGTACTTC. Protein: CASSTLSQVETQYF. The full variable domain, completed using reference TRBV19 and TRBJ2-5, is DGGITQSPKYLFRKEGQNVTLSCEQNLNHDAMYWYRQDPGQGLRLIYYSQIVNDFQKGDIAEGYSVSREKKESFPLTVTSAQKNPTAFYLCASSTLSQVETQYFGPGTRLLVL.